One sample yielded the 19 T cell receptor beta chains listed below, sequenced in a study of shared clonotypes between healthy human individuals. TCRdb's table, derived via immunoSEQ multiplex PCR, lists solely in-frame clones and lacks some. The table records roughly 2.6 million clones, roughly 92% of them present only once. The sample was naive CD4+ T cells sorted from blood. The subset denotes: CD45RA+ positively selected. The receptors were sampled from a young man in good health.

The gene calls are TRBV6-1 and TRBJ2-3; the D is unclear. The CDR3 covers 13 residues. Trimming pared 3 bases from V and 4 bases from J, leaving 8 bases between. The germline gives CDR1 MNHNS, CDR2 SASEGT. CDR3 sequence reads: CASSEILADTQYF. As DNA, the CDR3 is TGTGCCAGCAGTGAGATCCTGGCAGATACGCAGTATTTT.

DNA for the CDR3: TGTGCCAGCAGCGCGAGGGGGTACGGAAACACCATATATTTT. It translates to CASSARGYGNTIYF. The rearrangement uses TRBV6-1 and TRBJ1-3; D might be TRBD1 (6 bases). The V and J ends lost 6 bases and 4 bases respectively, with 13 bases between them. The CDR3 length is 14 residues. Germline values: CDR1 MNHNS, CDR2 SASEGT.

This sequence joins TRBV29-1 and TRBJ1-2; no clear D gene. The CDR3 has 11 residues. V dropped 4 bases and J dropped 4 bases, with 7 bases sitting between them. Germline-derived CDR1 and CDR2 are SQVTM and ANQGSEA. The CDR3 DNA sequence: TGCAGCGTTGGAACAATCTATGGCTACACCTTC. Its translation is CSVGTIYGYTF.

The gene calls are TRBV5-1 and TRBJ2-6; D may match TRBD1 or TRBD2 (5 bases each). Deletions cut 6 bases from V and 0 bases from J, with 10 bases between. Looked up from germline, CDR1 is SGHRS and CDR2 is YFSETQ. The CDR3 runs 15 residues. CDR3 bases: TGCGCCAGCACTGGGGGATACTCTGGGGCCAACGTCCTGACTTTC. Amino acids: CASTGGYSGANVLTF.

A note on this clone: Other DNA sequences of this sample code for an identical CDR3. The chain recombines TRBV19 with TRBJ2-5, with 8 bases lining up with TRBD2. V lost 3 bases and J lost 3; bases outside the gene matches: 3. In germline, CDR1 is LNHDA, CDR2 SQIVND (reference sequence). The CDR3 runs to 14 residues. CDR3 in DNA: TGTGCCAGTAGTATCGCGGGGGGAAAAGAGACCCAGTACTTC. Its protein product is CASSIAGGKETQYF.

The chain employs TRBV29-1 and TRBJ2-1; weak D call: TRBD2 (6 bases). The germline gives CDR1 SQVTM, CDR2 ANQGSEA. V was shortened by 0 bases and J by 0 bases, with 9 bases between the two germline ends. This CDR3 contains 15 residues. The CDR3 protein is CSVEDAGSSYNEQFF. DNA of the CDR3: TGCAGCGTTGAAGATGCGGGAAGCTCCTACAATGAGCAGTTCTTC.

The rearrangement links TRBV18 to TRBJ2-5, with 8 bases that match TRBD1. J lost 5 bases, V lost 0 bases, and 11 bases had no gene match. The germline V gene has CDR1 KGHSH and CDR2 LQKENI. The CDR3 covers 17 residues. CDR3 loop: CASSPPSRGPQEETQYF. CDR3 nucleotides: TGTGCCAGCTCACCACCGTCCAGGGGGCCCCAGGAGGAGACCCAGTACTTC. The whole variable domain, filled in from reference TRBV18 and TRBJ2-5, reads NAGVMQNPRHLVRRRGQEARLRCSPMKGHSHVYWYRQLPEEGLKFMVYLQKENIIDESGMPKERFSAEFPKEGPSILRIQQVVRGDSAAYFCASSPPSRGPQEETQYFGPGTRLLVL.

The gene calls are TRBV14 and TRBJ2-3; TRBD2 agrees at 13 bases. This CDR3 has 16 residues. Germline assignment: CDR1 SGHDN and CDR2 FVKESK. Trimming at V came to 4 bases and at J to 2 bases, leaving 3 bases not matched to a gene. The chain's CDR3 is CASSPGLAGSTDTQYF. The CDR3 DNA sequence: TGTGCCAGCAGCCCGGGACTAGCGGGGTCCACAGATACGCAGTATTTT. Based on the CDR3 plus reference TRBV14 and TRBJ2-3, the full variable domain is EAGVTQFPSHSVIEKGQTVTLRCDPISGHDNLYWYRRVMGKEIKFLLHFVKESKQDESGMPNNRFLAERTGGTYSTLKVQPAELEDSGVYFCASSPGLAGSTDTQYFGPGTRLTVL.

V gene TRBV18 combines with J gene TRBJ2-2; D is unclear. The V end lost 1 base, the J end lost 0 bases, and 3 bases lay between the germline ends. Germline-derived CDR1 and CDR2 are KGHSH and LQKENI. CDR3 length equals 14 residues. The CDR3 here is CASSPRPNTGELFF. The CDR3 bases are TGTGCCAGCTCACCACGACCGAACACCGGGGAGCTGTTTTTT.

The rearrangement uses TRBV5-1 and TRBJ2-1; D is undetermined. Germline CDR1 reads SGHRS; CDR2 reads YFSETQ. The CDR3 loop spans 12 amino acids. Between the trimmed V and J ends, which lost 5 bases and 6 bases, there was a span of 9 bases. CDR3 bases: TGCGCCAGCAGTAGAGCTCCCAATGAGCAGTTCTTC. Protein sequence: CASSRAPNEQFF.

This clone has just one count. The sample carries other DNA sequences with the same CDR3. The V and J genes are TRBV9 and TRBJ1-2, with no clear D. V shed 0 bases and J shed 3 bases, with 6 bases lying between them. The CDR3 extends over 13 amino acids. The V gene's germline CDR1 is SGDLS and CDR2 YYNGEE. The CDR3 here is CASSVGSDYGYTF. The CDR3 DNA sequence: TGTGCCAGCAGCGTAGGCAGCGACTATGGCTACACCTTC.

The V call is TRBV11-2, the J call TRBJ2-5; D might be TRBD2 (6 bases). The CDR3 length is 14 residues. V gave up 8 bases and J gave up 2 bases, with 15 bases separating them. Germline V gene lookup returns CDR1 SGHAT and CDR2 FQNNGV. The CDR3 DNA reads as TGTGCCAGCCGACGGGGGAATGGGCAAGAGACCCAGTACTTC. Its protein product is CASRRGNGQETQYF.

This chain links TRBV6-6 with TRBJ1-4, with a possible D match to TRBD1 (5 bases). V was cut by 6 bases and J by 5 bases, with 13 bases left in between. Per germline, CDR1 MNHNY and CDR2 SVGAGI (reference sequence). The CDR3 is 14 amino acids. CDR3 bases: TGTGCCAGCAGCAGGGACGGCCTGAATGAAAAACTGTTTTTT. This codes for CASSRDGLNEKLFF.

The rearrangement links TRBV30 to TRBJ2-5; D unclear. The assigned J gene may be wrong: the sequence end matches TRBJ2-7 better. From germline, CDR1 is GTSNPN and CDR2 SVGIG (reference sequence). This CDR3 has 12 residues. CDR3 DNA: TGTGCCTGGAGTGTAAGAGCTTACGAGCAGTACTTC. Amino acid sequence: CAWSVRAYEQYF.

The V and J genes are TRBV4-1 and TRBJ1-2; no clear D gene. With 0 bases removed from V and 8 bases from J, the gap between germline ends came to 16 bases. The CDR3 contains 15 residues. CDR1 is MGHRA, CDR2 YSYEKL, per germline. The CDR3: CASSQEIYPVGGYTF. For the CDR3, the DNA is TGCGCCAGCAGCCAAGAAATTTACCCAGTGGGGGGCTACACCTTC.

This chain joins TRBV10-3 and TRBJ2-7; 9 bases line up with TRBD2. The ends lost 2 bases at V and 2 bases at J; junction bases unmatched: 7. Looked up from germline, CDR1 is ENHRY and CDR2 is SYGVKD. The CDR3 consists of 16 residues. The DNA of the CDR3 is TGTGCCATCAGTGAGGTAGCGGGAGTCCTGACCTACGAGCAGTACTTC. Translating gives CAISEVAGVLTYEQYF.

The V call is TRBV28, the J call TRBJ2-7; a possible D gene is TRBD2 (5 bases). Germline loops: CDR1 MDHEN, CDR2 SYDVKM. V gave up 3 bases and J gave up 4 bases, with 19 bases separating them. The CDR3 consists of 16 residues. CDR3 coding DNA: TGTGCCAGCAGTTTTACGGGGAATCCCGTAGGGTACGAGCAGTACTTC. The encoded protein is CASSFTGNPVGYEQYF.

The CDR3 sequence: CASSYSGAGEQYF. CDR3 coding DNA: TGTGCCAGCAGTTACTCCGGGGCAGGCGAGCAGTACTTC. V gene TRBV6-5 combines with J gene TRBJ2-7; D may correspond to TRBD1 or TRBD2 (5 bases each). The CDR3 is 13 residues long. V lost 0 bases and J lost 6, with 9 bases in between. Germline V gives CDR1 MNHEY, CDR2 SVGAGI.

The genes are TRBV6-5 and TRBJ1-1, with TRBD1 identical over 7 bases. From germline, CDR1 is MNHEY and CDR2 SVGAGI. The V segment lost 0 bases and the J segment 5 bases; nucleotides outside the gene matches: 3. The CDR3 length is 14 residues. The chain's CDR3 is CASSYSPGGTEAFF. CDR3 bases: TGTGCCAGCAGTTACTCGCCAGGGGGGACTGAAGCTTTCTTT.